These 14 T cell receptor beta chains originate from one sample sequenced in a study of graft-versus-host responses after intestinal transplantation. These receptors lack a known antigen. Data came from immunoSEQ multiplex PCR; TCRdb stores just in-frame clones and leaves some out. This table has around 110,000 clones, 75% to 95% appearing once. The material sequenced was unstimulated CD4+ T cells sorted from spleen or lymph node cells, taken before intestinal transplant. These TCRs come from a human donor who received an intestinal transplant.

The gene calls are TRBV18 and TRBJ1-4, with TRBD1 matching 9 bases. The CDR3 has 17 residues. Germline values: CDR1 KGHSH, CDR2 LQKENI. The J segment lost 5 bases and the V segment lost 2 bases, leaving 9 bases of the junction unmatched. CDR3 sequence (DNA): TGTGCCAGCTCACCAAACCTCCCCGGGACAGGGAATGAAAAACTGTTTTTT. Translating it yields CASSPNLPGTGNEKLFF.

The V gene is TRBV6-1, the J gene TRBJ1-1, with 10 bases fitting TRBD1. Germline V gives CDR1 MNHNS, CDR2 SASEGT. Germline trimming cut 4 bases from V and 3 bases from J; bases unmatched to any gene: 8. The CDR3 has 16 amino acids. The DNA for the CDR3 is TGTGCCAGCAGTGGACAGGGGGCGCGGGGGCACACTGAAGCTTTCTTT. The encoded protein is CASSGQGARGHTEAFF.

This clone was counted a few times. The rearrangement uses TRBV6-5 and TRBJ1-1; unclear D gene. Germline CDR1 MNHEY, CDR2 SVGAGI. The ends were cut back, 6 bases at V and 0 bases at J, with 8 bases in the middle. The CDR3 has 13 residues. The CDR3 bases are TGTGCCAGCAGCCAAACACTGAACACTGAAGCTTTCTTT. Amino acid sequence: CASSQTLNTEAFF.

CDR3 loop: CASSDSTGFTTSTGRYSNQPQHF. Written as DNA, the CDR3 is TGTGCCAGCAGTGACTCGACGGGCTTTACTACGTCGACAGGGAGATATAGCAATCAGCCCCAGCATTTT. This rearrangement joins TRBV6-4 to TRBJ1-5; 7 nucleotides line up with TRBD1. The CDR3 contains 23 residues. CDR1 is MRHNA, CDR2 SNTAGT, per germline. The ends lost 0 bases at V and 0 bases at J; junction bases unmatched: 23.

The chain employs TRBV2 and TRBJ2-3; TRBD2 agrees at 11 bases. The V gene's germline CDR1 is SNHLY and CDR2 FYNNEI. CDR3 size: 14 residues. Unmatched junction bases numbered 5, after V lost 10 bases and J lost 2 bases. The CDR3: CATRLAGFTDTQYF. CDR3 coding DNA: TGTGCCACACGACTAGCGGGGTTCACAGATACGCAGTATTTT.

The V and J genes are TRBV7-2 and TRBJ2-5, with 14 nucleotides matching TRBD2. The CDR3 has 16 amino acids. CDR1 and CDR2 (germline): SGHTA, FQGNSA. V trimming: 4 bases; J trimming: 5 bases; junction bases outside the gene matches: 6. The CDR3 nucleotides are TGTGCCAGCAGCTCACGACTAGCGGGGGGGCGGGAGACCCAGTACTTC. Protein sequence: CASSSRLAGGRETQYF.

This chain uses TRBV6-1 with TRBJ2-4, with TRBD1 matching 11 bases. Germline V gene lookup returns CDR1 MNHNS and CDR2 SASEGT. This CDR3 spans 15 amino acids. V dropped 6 bases and J dropped 3; count of bases not matched to a gene: 4. The CDR3 nucleotides are TGTGCCAGCAGCCGCGGGACAGGGGGCAAAAACATTCAGTACTTC. It encodes CASSRGTGGKNIQYF.

The chain couples TRBV18 to TRBJ2-2; D is undetermined. The CDR3 length is 16 residues. The germline V gene encodes CDR1 KGHSH and CDR2 LQKENI. The V gene lost 0 bases and the J gene lost 3 bases, with 11 bases spanning the gap. The DNA for the CDR3 is TGTGCCAGCTCACCACCTCCCGGGTTGCACACCGGGGAGCTGTTTTTT. Translation: CASSPPPGLHTGELFF.

The DNA for the CDR3 is TGTGCCAGCAGCTTGCACTTGGGGACAGGGGCCCTTGCTATGGGCTACACCTTC. Translated, it gives CASSLHLGTGALAMGYTF. V usage is TRBV7-2 and J usage is TRBJ1-2, with 10 bases that match TRBD1. Germline values: CDR1 SGHTA, CDR2 FQGNSA. The CDR3 has 18 amino acids. The V gene end was trimmed by 3 bases and the J gene end by 8 bases; junction bases not matched to a gene: 18.

The CDR3 bases are TGTGCCAGCAGTGAATGGGGGGGGCAAGAGACCCAGTACTTC. This encodes CASSEWGGQETQYF. The chain recombines TRBV6-1 with TRBJ2-5, with 7 bases lining up with TRBD2. The CDR3 runs 14 residues. V lost 2 bases, J lost 2 bases, and 2 bases stayed unmatched. Germline-derived CDR1 and CDR2 are MNHNS and SASEGT.

The chain combines TRBV6-1 with TRBJ2-7; D possibly corresponds to TRBD2 (5 bases). Germline CDR1 MNHNS, CDR2 SASEGT. There are 17 residues in the CDR3. Trimming cost V 2 bases and J 3 bases, with 20 bases left between them. CDR3 in amino acids: CASSEMREILRGYEQYF. CDR3 sequence (DNA): TGTGCCAGCAGTGAAATGAGGGAAATCCTACGCGGCTACGAGCAGTACTTC.

Worth noting for this clone: Other DNA variants within this sample encode the same CDR3. The chain recombines TRBV9 with TRBJ1-1, with no clear D. This CDR3 region has 14 residues. Trimming removed 0 bases at V and 4 bases at J, with 10 bases between. Germline V gives CDR1 SGDLS, CDR2 YYNGEE. The CDR3 is CASSVAGEGTEAFF. The CDR3 DNA sequence: TGTGCCAGCAGCGTAGCCGGGGAAGGCACTGAAGCTTTCTTT.

A remark on this clone: The germline gene is not matched at one end of the junction; a read error may be the cause. The identical CDR3 is also encoded by other nucleotide sequences in the sample. The J gene is TRBJ1-4, the V gene TRBV18; D gene uncertain. Germline-derived CDR1 and CDR2 are KGHSH and LQKENI. This CDR3 has 15 amino acids. This CDR3 is CASSPPEGMGEKLFF. Written as DNA, the CDR3 is TGTGCCAGCTCACCACCTGAGGGAATGGGTGAAAAGCTGTTTTTT.

The gene calls are TRBV6-5 and TRBJ2-7; 9 bases map to TRBD1. The CDR3 contains 13 residues. V lost 6 bases to trimming and J lost 3 bases; unmatched junction nucleotides: 3. CDR1 and CDR2 (germline): MNHEY, SVGAGI. The CDR3 region has the DNA TGTGCCAGCAGCCGGACAGGGGTCTACGAGCAGTACTTC. Translated, it gives CASSRTGVYEQYF.